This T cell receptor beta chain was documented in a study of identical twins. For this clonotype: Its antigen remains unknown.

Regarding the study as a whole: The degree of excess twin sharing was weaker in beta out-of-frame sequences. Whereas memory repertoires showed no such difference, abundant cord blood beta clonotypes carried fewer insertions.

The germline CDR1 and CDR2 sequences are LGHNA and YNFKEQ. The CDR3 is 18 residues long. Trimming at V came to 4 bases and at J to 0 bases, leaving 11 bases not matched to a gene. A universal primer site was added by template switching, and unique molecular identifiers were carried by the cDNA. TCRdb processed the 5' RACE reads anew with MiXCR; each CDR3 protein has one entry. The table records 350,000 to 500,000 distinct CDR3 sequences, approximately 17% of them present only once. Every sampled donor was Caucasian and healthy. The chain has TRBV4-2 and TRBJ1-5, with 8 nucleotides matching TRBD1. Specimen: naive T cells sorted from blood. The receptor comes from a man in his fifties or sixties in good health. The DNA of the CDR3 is TGTGCCAGCAGCCGGGAGCAGGGGGCTCGGCCTAGCAATCAGCCCCAGCATTTT. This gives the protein CASSREQGARPSNQPQHF.